The TCR beta chain under discussion was sequenced for a study of shared clonotypes between healthy human individuals. Researchers ran the assay at a deep level. As handled by the study authors: ImmunoSEQ output held junction-only sequences without quality scores, so filtering differed. The table came from immunoSEQ multiplex PCR; TCRdb's copy has only in-frame clones and leaves some out. For V, J and clone size, that table is used; D and trimming come from the DNA. The repertoire holds around 2,000,000 clones, around 96% seen once, with roughly 1% in the top ten. The CDR3 is made up of 13 amino acids. Germline V gives CDR1 SGDLS, CDR2 YYNGEE. Trimming took off 0 bases at V and 8 bases at J, with 9 bases between the two ends. For this clone: Other DNA sequences of this sample code for an identical CDR3.

CD45RO-negative, CCR7-selected cells formed the naive CD8 fraction, which excluded terminally differentiated effector memory CD45RA+ cells. The receptor was isolated from a man aged 18 to 29 in good health. The chain employs TRBV9 and TRBJ2-1; the D gene could be TRBD1 or TRBD2 (5 bases each). Sequencing was performed on naive CD8+ T cells sorted from blood. CDR3 loop: CASSVGGLDEQFF. For the CDR3, the DNA is TGTGCCAGCAGCGTAGGGGGGTTGGATGAGCAGTTCTTC.